Listed here are 6 T cell receptor beta chains from one sample, sequenced in a study of blood T cell repertoires in COVID-19. TCRdb's copy holds only in-frame clones and misses some; the assay was immunoSEQ multiplex PCR. The data show 540,000 or so clones, with approximately 88% seen just once and 7.8% held by the top ten. The sequencing input was peripheral blood. The receptor source for this set is a woman aged 45-60 years with COVID-19, enrolled during active disease.

Comment on this clone: At the DNA level, this CDR3 is encoded by other sequences in the same sample as well. This sequence joins TRBV9 and TRBJ1-5, with D possibly matching TRBD1 (5 bases). Germline V gene lookup returns CDR1 SGDLS and CDR2 YYNGEE. V lost 3 bases and J 0 bases, leaving 7 bases between the germline ends. The CDR3 length is 14 residues. In nucleotides, the CDR3 is TGTGCCAGCAGCGCGGGGGATAGCAATCAGCCCCAGCATTTT. Protein sequence: CASSAGDSNQPQHF.

This clone has only one observation. CDR3 nucleotide sequence: TGTGCCAGCAGGGGGGACCGGGGGGGCGCAGATACGCAGTATTTT. This translates into CASRGDRGGADTQYF. This chain uses TRBV3-1 (or the pseudogene TRBV3-2) with TRBJ2-3, with 8 bases that match TRBD2. The germline V gene has CDR1 LGHDT and CDR2 YNNKEL (reference sequence). V was pared by 6 bases and J by 4 bases, with 9 bases of the junction left unmatched. CDR3 length: 15 residues.

The chain uses TRBV3-1 (or the pseudogene TRBV3-2) and TRBJ1-2; D is ambiguous. Trimming cost V 0 bases and J 7 bases, with 18 bases left between them. The germline gives CDR1 LGHDT, CDR2 YNNKEL (reference sequence). The CDR3 is 16 residues long. CDR3 sequence (DNA): TGTGCCAGCAGCCAAGATTTGGGCCTTCTTTCGGTTGGCTACACCTTC. Protein sequence: CASSQDLGLLSVGYTF.

The chain combines TRBV9 with TRBJ2-3, with D tentatively TRBD2 (6 bases). V was clipped by 3 bases and J by 5 bases, with 10 bases between them. Germline loops: CDR1 SGDLS, CDR2 YYNGEE. The CDR3 contains 13 residues. The CDR3 nucleotides read TGTGCCAGCAGCGCCGGAGGGGAAGATACGCAGTATTTT. Its protein product is CASSAGGEDTQYF.

As concerns this clone: Possible read error: a much larger clone is one base away. The chain employs TRBV27 and TRBJ1-6; 8 positions agree with TRBD1. The CDR3 runs 12 residues. The germline V gene has CDR1 MNHEY and CDR2 SMNVEV (reference sequence). V dropped 6 bases and J dropped 10; count of bases not matched to a gene: 2. CDR3 DNA: TGTGCCAGCAGGACAGGGGAGTCACCCCTCCACTTT. Translation: CASRTGESPLHF.

J is TRBJ1-5 and V is TRBV3-1 (or the pseudogene TRBV3-2), with no clear D. The V gene's germline CDR1 is LGHDT and CDR2 YNNKEL (reference sequence). V was clipped by 0 bases and J by 2 bases, with 11 bases between them. There are 16 residues in the CDR3. Written as DNA, the CDR3 is TGTGCCAGCAGCCAAGATATAGGAGTGGGCAATCAGCCCCAGCATTTT. Protein product: CASSQDIGVGNQPQHF.